Listed here are 11 T cell receptor beta chains from one sample, sequenced in a study of blood T cell repertoires in COVID-19 (dated by TCRdb to about 2020). Library preparation used the immunoSEQ multiplex PCR assay. The clones in this table, taken by TCRdb from immuneACCESS, are in-frame only. Not every clone is retained; where verified, under half of the shortfall comes from an unresolved V gene, and the cause of the rest is unknown. This sample is represented by around 620,000 clones; around 90% of them were singletons. The top ten hold under 0.3% of the sample. Input material: peripheral blood. These receptors all come from a young woman with acute or convalescent COVID-19.

Comments on this clone: The junction does not match germline at one end; this may be a read error. V usage is TRBV4-3 and J usage is TRBJ2-5; 7 bases match TRBD1. CDR1 and CDR2 (germline): LGHNA, YSLEER. This CDR3 region has 15 residues. The CDR3 loop is CASSSTPTGSEIQYF. CDR3 DNA: TGCGCCAGCAGCTCAACCCCGACAGGGAGTGAGATCCAGTACTTC.

V is TRBV28 and J is TRBJ1-5; 7 bases fit TRBD1. The germline gives CDR1 MDHEN, CDR2 SYDVKM. The CDR3 consists of 14 residues. V lost 6 bases to trimming and J lost 5 bases; unmatched junction nucleotides: 7. The CDR3 sequence: CASRFGTVYQPQHF. The CDR3 DNA follows: TGTGCCAGCAGGTTCGGGACAGTTTATCAGCCCCAGCATTTT.

V is TRBV30 and J is TRBJ2-3, with D maybe TRBD2 (6 bases). V shed 3 bases and J shed 0 bases, with 13 bases lying between them. Per the germline V gene, CDR1 is GTSNPN and CDR2 is SVGIG (reference sequence). The CDR3 covers 15 residues. The CDR3 sequence: CAWSLGGASTDTQYF. The CDR3 coding sequence is TGTGCCTGGAGCTTGGGGGGAGCCAGCACAGATACGCAGTATTTT.

As regards this clone: A read error may account for a junction end that differs from germline. The chain employs TRBV13 and TRBJ1-3; TRBD1 might be the D (6 bases). Germline V gives CDR1 PRHDT, CDR2 FYEKMQ (reference sequence). The CDR3 contains 16 residues. This CDR3 reads CASSLGQSDSGNTIYF. The CDR3 DNA reads TGTGCCAGCAGCCTAGGACAGTCGGACTCTGGAAACACCATATATTTT.

The J gene is TRBJ2-3, the V gene TRBV5-6; TRBD2 aligns across 10 bases. With 5 bases clipped from V and 3 bases from J, the junction kept 3 bases outside the gene matches. The CDR3 sequence is 14 residues long. Germline assignment: CDR1 SGHDT and CDR2 YYEEEE. The CDR3 here is CASSQGLATDTQYF. CDR3 DNA: TGTGCCAGCAGTCAGGGACTAGCGACAGATACGCAGTATTTT.

Details on this clone: Other DNA variants within this sample encode the same CDR3. This chain uses TRBV27 with TRBJ1-2; TRBD1 aligns across 7 bases. The germline CDR1 and CDR2 sequences are MNHEY and SMNVEV (reference sequence). J lost 4 bases, V lost 5 bases, and 10 bases had no gene match. The CDR3 runs to 15 residues. CDR3 in amino acids: CASSPRDRPLYGYTF. For the CDR3, the DNA is TGTGCCAGCAGTCCGAGGGACAGACCGCTCTATGGCTACACCTTC.

The genes are TRBV18 and TRBJ1-2, with a tentative D call TRBD1 (6 bases). Trimming shortened V by 4 bases and J by 2 bases, and 23 bases separated the two germline ends. Germline loops: CDR1 KGHSH, CDR2 LQKENI. The CDR3 consists of 18 residues. In DNA, the CDR3 is TGTGCCAGCTCACGAGGGGAACGGGGGCGGGGGCTGAACTATGGCTACACCTTC. It yields the protein CASSRGERGRGLNYGYTF.

Note on this clone: Additional DNA sequences in this sample encode the identical CDR3. This sequence joins TRBV30 and TRBJ1-1, with no clear D. Trimming cost V 2 bases and J 0 bases, with 4 bases left between them. The CDR3 covers 12 residues. Germline CDR1 and CDR2: GTSNPN and SVGIG (reference sequence). CDR3 in amino acids: CAWSPVNTEAFF. DNA of the CDR3: TGTGCCTGGAGTCCGGTGAACACTGAAGCTTTCTTT.

The rearrangement joins TRBV5-1 to TRBJ1-2; 8 bases fit TRBD1. Trimming at V came to 0 bases and at J to 6 bases, leaving 10 bases not matched to a gene. This CDR3 region has 16 residues. From germline, CDR1 is SGHRS and CDR2 YFSETQ. CDR3: CASSLGPGQGSDGYTF. The DNA of the CDR3 is TGCGCCAGCAGCTTGGGGCCCGGACAGGGATCAGATGGCTACACCTTC.

This clone showed up just once. V and J are TRBV2 and TRBJ1-2; maybe TRBD1 (6 bases). CDR1 and CDR2 from the germline V gene are SNHLY and FYNNEI. The CDR3 spans 14 residues. V lost 7 bases to trimming and J lost 2 bases, with 14 bases between them. The CDR3: CASTIRTANYGYTF. The DNA for the CDR3 is TGTGCCAGCACCATCCGGACAGCCAACTATGGCTACACCTTC.

The J gene is TRBJ1-5, the V gene TRBV5-6; possibly TRBD1 for D (6 bases). The CDR3 has 15 residues. Germline V lookup: CDR1 SGHDT, CDR2 YYEEEE. V was trimmed by 0 bases and J by 6 bases, leaving 13 bases between them. The DNA of the CDR3 is TGTGCCAGCAGCTTGGGTGGGGGCCAGAGTCAGCCCCAGCATTTT. Amino acids: CASSLGGGQSQPQHF.